This note documents a single TCR beta chain sequence. Each participant's cohort was designated according to participant-reported clinical history. The data derive from a study of blood T cell repertoires in COVID-19. Trimming at V came to 0 bases and at J to 8 bases, leaving 8 bases not matched to a gene. Germline loops: CDR1 SGHTS, CDR2 YDEGEE. This CDR3 region has 16 residues. Here immunoSEQ multiplex PCR was the method, and the copy in TCRdb shows in-frame clones only, minus some. The table shows approximately 160,000 clones, with around 84% occurring only once. The V and J genes are TRBV5-8 and TRBJ2-1; 10 bases map to TRBD2. The sample comprised PBMCs or T cells enriched from blood (not recorded which). This TCR was sampled from a man between 35 and 55 years old who had recovered from COVID-19. For the CDR3, the DNA is TGTGCCAGCAGCTTGGAGACGGGACTAGCGAGCCATGAGCAGTTCTTC. It specifies CASSLETGLASHEQFF.